The 13 T cell receptor beta chains reported below all come from one sample, sequenced in a study of T-cell reconstitution after alpha-beta-depleted transplantation in children. A TCRbeta library incorporating unique molecular identifiers was prepared. TCRdb reprocessed the PCR reads with MiXCR, giving one entry per CDR3 protein. Among some 830,000 distinct CDR3 sequences listed, roughly 15% were seen once. This specimen was PBMCs, mostly from graft donor cells, taken 360 days after TCRalphabeta/CD19-depleted stem cell transplant. These receptors were taken from a male patient between 5 and 17 years old who had a stem cell transplant for acute lymphoblastic leukemia, so the T cells may come from the graft donor.

The V gene is TRBV7-9, the J gene TRBJ1-2, with a possible D match to TRBD1 (5 bases). Germline values: CDR1 SEHNR, CDR2 FQNEAQ (reference sequence). There are 16 residues in the CDR3. V lost 1 base and J 7 bases, leaving 19 bases between the germline ends. The CDR3 nucleotides are TGTGCCAGCAGCTTAGACGCGTTTCAGGGTTGGCGTGGCTACACCTTC. It specifies CASSLDAFQGWRGYTF. Using reference TRBV7-9 and TRBJ1-2 for the parts outside the CDR3, the full variable domain is DTGVSQNPRHKITKRGQNVTFRCDPISEHNRLYWYRQTLGQGPEFLTYFQNEAQLEKSRLLSDRFSAERPKGSFSTLEIQRTEQGDSAMYLCASSLDAFQGWRGYTFGSGTRLTVV.

This clonotype was detected a few times. The CDR3 sequence: CASRAIGQFNEKLFF. CDR3 bases: TGCGCCAGCCGCGCCATAGGGCAGTTTAATGAAAAACTGTTTTTT. The chain joins TRBV5-1 to TRBJ1-4; D not resolved. The ends were cut back, 7 bases at V and 4 bases at J, with 17 bases in the middle. Looked up from germline, CDR1 is SGHRS and CDR2 is YFSETQ. This CDR3 has 15 amino acids.

This clonotype was seen more than once but under ten times. The chain couples TRBV2 to TRBJ1-1; 7 bases map to TRBD1. Germline CDR1 reads SNHLY; CDR2 reads FYNNEI. V shed 6 bases and J 5 bases; nucleotides not matched to a gene: 9. The length of the CDR3 is 14 residues. The CDR3 DNA follows: TGTGCCAGCAGCACCGGGACAGCGGCGACTGAAGCTTTCTTT. Amino acids: CASSTGTAATEAFF.

A few counts support this clonotype. The chain has TRBV4-1 and TRBJ2-3; D remains unclear. The CDR3 is made up of 13 amino acids. Germline V CDR1 and CDR2: MGHRA, YSYEKL. Between the trimmed V and J ends, which lost 3 bases and 6 bases, there was a span of 10 bases. The CDR3 region is CASSHPGADTQYF. CDR3 bases: TGCGCCAGCAGCCACCCAGGAGCCGATACGCAGTATTTT.

There are a few counts of this clonotype. The V call is TRBV20-1, the J call TRBJ2-3, with 9 bases that match TRBD2. Trimming took 5 bases from V and 1 from J; bases not matched to a gene: 4. CDR1 and CDR2 from the germline V gene are DFQATT and SNEGSKA (reference sequence). The CDR3 spans 14 residues. In DNA, the CDR3 is TGCAGTGCTCTGCGGACTAGCGGCACAGATACGCAGTATTTT. Translation: CSALRTSGTDTQYF.

The V call is TRBV7-6, the J call TRBJ2-7; 7 nucleotides line up with TRBD2. The CDR3 length is 14 residues. Germline V gives CDR1 SGHVS, CDR2 FNYEAQ. V was clipped by 5 bases and J by 2 bases; unmatched bases: 6. CDR3 protein: CASSPSREAYEQYF. CDR3 bases: TGTGCCAGCAGCCCCAGTCGGGAGGCCTACGAGCAGTACTTC.

This clonotype was recorded many times. The chain recombines TRBV18 with TRBJ2-7; weak D call: TRBD1 (5 bases). Per germline, CDR1 KGHSH and CDR2 LQKENI. The CDR3 is 12 amino acids. Trimming removed 8 bases from V and 4 bases from J, with 12 bases in between. The CDR3 DNA sequence: TGTGCCAGCAGTCCTACAGGTTACGAGCAGTACTTC. Residues: CASSPTGYEQYF.

The chain uses TRBV12-3 or TRBV12-4 and TRBJ2-7, with 7 positions matching TRBD1. CDR3 length equals 14 residues. With V trimmed by 3 bases and J by 3 bases, 5 bases remained unmatched. This chain's CDR3 is CASSFNRGGYEQYF. The CDR3 bases are TGTGCCAGCAGTTTTAACAGGGGTGGCTACGAGCAGTACTTC.

This clonotype was found a few times. Written as DNA, the CDR3 is TGTGCCAGCAGCTCTCGACAGGGGCCGCTCCACGAGCAGTACTTC. This translates into CASSSRQGPLHEQYF. This chain uses TRBV7-9 with TRBJ2-7; 8 nucleotides line up with TRBD1. The CDR3 totals 15 residues. Looked up from germline, CDR1 is SEHNR and CDR2 is FQNEAQ (reference sequence). V dropped 4 bases and J dropped 5; count of bases not matched to a gene: 10.

Note on this clonotype: The conserved phenylalanine or tryptophan is not found at the CDR3 terminus, so this likely reflects a read error. The DNA of the CDR3 is TGTGCCATCAGTGAGGGGGAGGGCCCGGAGAAAGACATCGGTGTAGATACGCAGTATTAT. Translation: CAISEGEGPEKDIGVDTQYY. V usage is TRBV10-3 and J usage is TRBJ2-3; 7 bases align to TRBD2. V shed 2 bases and J 5 bases; nucleotides not matched to a gene: 22. The CDR3 sequence is 20 residues long. Germline V gene data show CDR1 as ENHRY and CDR2 as SYGVKD.

J is TRBJ2-1 and V is TRBV19; 13 bases fit TRBD2. The CDR3 extends over 19 amino acids. Germline CDR1 LNHDA, CDR2 SQIVND (reference sequence). The ends lost 7 bases at V and 1 base at J; junction bases unmatched: 13. The CDR3 bases are TGTGCCAGTACCCGGTGGCGACTAGCGGGAGGAAGGTCCTACAATGAGCAGTTCTTC. It translates to CASTRWRLAGGRSYNEQFF. Complete variable domain (other parts from reference TRBV19 and TRBJ2-1): DGGITQSPKYLFRKEGQNVTLSCEQNLNHDAMYWYRQDPGQGLRLIYYSQIVNDFQKGDIAEGYSVSREKKESFPLTVTSAQKNPTAFYLCASTRWRLAGGRSYNEQFFGPGTRLTVL.

The chain employs TRBV12-3 or TRBV12-4 and TRBJ1-5, with D perhaps TRBD1 (6 bases). Trimming left V 3 bases short and J 7 bases short, with 16 bases between. The CDR3 extends over 15 amino acids. DNA of the CDR3: TGTGCCAGCAGTTTCCTACAGGGATTGGGGCAGCCCCAGCATTTT. This sequence encodes CASSFLQGLGQPQHF.

CDR3: CASSVGLAVAYEQYF. The CDR3 bases are TGTGCCAGCAGCGTAGGACTAGCGGTAGCCTACGAGCAGTACTTC. This chain joins TRBV9 and TRBJ2-7, with TRBD2 identical over 9 bases. CDR3 length: 15 residues. J gave up 2 bases and V 0 bases, and 3 bases lay outside the gene matches. Germline-derived CDR1 and CDR2 are SGDLS and YYNGEE.